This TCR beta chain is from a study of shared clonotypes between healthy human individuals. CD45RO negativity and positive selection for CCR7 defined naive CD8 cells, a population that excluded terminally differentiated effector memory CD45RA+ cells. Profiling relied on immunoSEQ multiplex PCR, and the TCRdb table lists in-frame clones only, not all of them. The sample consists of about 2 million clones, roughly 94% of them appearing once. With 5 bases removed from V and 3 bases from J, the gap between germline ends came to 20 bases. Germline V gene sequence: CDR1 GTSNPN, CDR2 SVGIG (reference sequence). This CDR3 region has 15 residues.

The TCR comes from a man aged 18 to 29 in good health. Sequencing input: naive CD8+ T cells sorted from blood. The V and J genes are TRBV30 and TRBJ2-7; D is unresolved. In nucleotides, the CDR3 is TGTGCCTGGGGTCCTGGGGATTCGCCCGGCTACGAGCAGTACTTC. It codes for CAWGPGDSPGYEQYF.